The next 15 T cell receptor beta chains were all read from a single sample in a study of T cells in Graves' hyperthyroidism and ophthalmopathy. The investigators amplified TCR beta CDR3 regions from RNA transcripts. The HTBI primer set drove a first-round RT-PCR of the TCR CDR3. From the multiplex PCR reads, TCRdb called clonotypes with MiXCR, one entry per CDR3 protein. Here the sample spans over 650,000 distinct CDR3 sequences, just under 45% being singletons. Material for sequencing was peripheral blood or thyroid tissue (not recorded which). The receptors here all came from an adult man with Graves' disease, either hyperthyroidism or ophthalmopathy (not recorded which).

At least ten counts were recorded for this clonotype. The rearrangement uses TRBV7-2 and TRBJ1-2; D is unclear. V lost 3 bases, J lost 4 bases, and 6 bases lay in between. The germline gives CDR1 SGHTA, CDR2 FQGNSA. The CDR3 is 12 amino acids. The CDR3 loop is CASSFAAYGYTF. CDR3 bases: TGTGCCAGCAGCTTTGCGGCCTATGGCTACACCTTC.

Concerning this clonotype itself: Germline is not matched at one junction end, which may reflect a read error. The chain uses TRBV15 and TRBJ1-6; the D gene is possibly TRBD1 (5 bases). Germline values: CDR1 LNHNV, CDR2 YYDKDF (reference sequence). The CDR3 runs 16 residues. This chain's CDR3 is CATSRDGAPLNSPLHF. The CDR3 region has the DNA TGCGCCACCAGCAGAGACGGGGCACCACTTAATTCACCCCTCCACTTT. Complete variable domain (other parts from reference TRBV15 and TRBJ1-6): DAMVIQNPRYQVTQFGKPVTLSCSQTLNHNVMYWYQQKSSQAPKLLFHYYDKDFNNEADTPDNFQSRRPNTSFCFLDIRSPGLGDTAMYLCATSRDGAPLNSPLHFGNGTRLTVT.

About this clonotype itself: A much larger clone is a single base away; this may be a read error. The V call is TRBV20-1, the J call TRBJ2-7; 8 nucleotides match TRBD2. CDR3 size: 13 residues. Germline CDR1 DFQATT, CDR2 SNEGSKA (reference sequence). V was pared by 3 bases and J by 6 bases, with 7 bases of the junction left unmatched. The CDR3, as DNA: TGCAGTGCTAGTCGGCTAGCGGGCAGCGAGCAGTACTTC. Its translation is CSASRLAGSEQYF.

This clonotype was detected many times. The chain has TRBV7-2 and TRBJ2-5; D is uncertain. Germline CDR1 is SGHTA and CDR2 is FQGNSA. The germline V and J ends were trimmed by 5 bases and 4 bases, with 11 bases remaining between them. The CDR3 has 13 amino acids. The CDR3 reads CASSPSYGETQYF. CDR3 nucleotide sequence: TGTGCCAGCAGCCCCAGTTATGGAGAGACCCAGTACTTC. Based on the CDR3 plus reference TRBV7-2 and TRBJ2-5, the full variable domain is GAGVSQSPSNKVTEKGKDVELRCDPISGHTALYWYRQSLGQGLEFLIYFQGNSAPDKSGLPSDRFSAERTGGSVSTLTIQRTQQEDSAVYLCASSPSYGETQYFGPGTRLLVL.

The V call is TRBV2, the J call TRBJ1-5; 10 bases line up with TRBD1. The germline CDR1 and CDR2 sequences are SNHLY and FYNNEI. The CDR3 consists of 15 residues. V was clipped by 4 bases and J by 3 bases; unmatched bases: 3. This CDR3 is CASSAGTGVNQPQHF. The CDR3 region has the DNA TGTGCCAGCAGTGCCGGGACAGGGGTCAATCAGCCCCAGCATTTT.

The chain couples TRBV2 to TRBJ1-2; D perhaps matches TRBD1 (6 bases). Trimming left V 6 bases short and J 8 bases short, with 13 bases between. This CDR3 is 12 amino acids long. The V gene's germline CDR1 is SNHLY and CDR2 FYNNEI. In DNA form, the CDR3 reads TGTGCCAGCAGGCCAACAGGGATGGGCTACACCTTC. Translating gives CASRPTGMGYTF.

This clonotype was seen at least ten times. The CDR3 DNA follows: TGTGCCACCAGCACCTGGACAGGGGATGGCTACACCTTC. Translating gives CATSTWTGDGYTF. V and J are TRBV24-1 and TRBJ1-2; the match to TRBD1 covers 9 bases. The germline V gene encodes CDR1 KGHDR and CDR2 SFDVKD. The CDR3 spans 13 residues. J was trimmed by 6 bases and V by 7 bases; bases with no gene match: 5.

The DNA of the CDR3 is TGTGCCAGCAGTTTTGGGACAGGGGGCTGGAGGAACACTGAAGCTTTCTTT. This translates into CASSFGTGGWRNTEAFF. The chain joins TRBV12-3 or TRBV12-4 to TRBJ1-1; 12 bases are shared with TRBD1. V shed 3 bases and J 1 base; nucleotides not matched to a gene: 6. The CDR3 runs to 17 residues.

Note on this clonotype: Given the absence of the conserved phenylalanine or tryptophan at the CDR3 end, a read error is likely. DNA for the CDR3: TGCGCCAGCAGCCAAGATCAAGGCAGAAACACTGAAGCTTTCCTT. It translates to CASSQDQGRNTEAFL. This rearrangement joins TRBV7-2 to TRBJ1-1; no clear D. This CDR3 region has 15 residues. The germline CDR1 and CDR2 sequences are SGHTA and FQGNSA.

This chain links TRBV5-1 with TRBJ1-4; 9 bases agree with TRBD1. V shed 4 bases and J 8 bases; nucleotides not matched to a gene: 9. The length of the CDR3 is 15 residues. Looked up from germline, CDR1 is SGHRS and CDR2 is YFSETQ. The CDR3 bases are TGCGCCAGCAGCCAAGGACAGGGGTTCAGGGAAAAACTGTTTTTT. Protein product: CASSQGQGFREKLFF.

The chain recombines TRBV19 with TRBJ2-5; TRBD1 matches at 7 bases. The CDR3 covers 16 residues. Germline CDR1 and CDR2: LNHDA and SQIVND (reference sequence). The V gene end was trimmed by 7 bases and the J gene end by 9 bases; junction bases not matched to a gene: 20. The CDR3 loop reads CASTIDRAFGNQPQYF. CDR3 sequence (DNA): TGTGCCAGTACCATCGACAGGGCGTTCGGCAATCAGCCCCAGTACTTC.

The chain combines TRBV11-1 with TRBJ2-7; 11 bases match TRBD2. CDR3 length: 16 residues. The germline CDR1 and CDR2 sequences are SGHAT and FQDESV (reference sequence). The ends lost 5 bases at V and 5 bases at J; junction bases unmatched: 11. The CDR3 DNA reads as TGTGCCAGCAGCCACCCCACTAGCGGGGGCTGGAACGAGCAGTACTTC. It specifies CASSHPTSGGWNEQYF.

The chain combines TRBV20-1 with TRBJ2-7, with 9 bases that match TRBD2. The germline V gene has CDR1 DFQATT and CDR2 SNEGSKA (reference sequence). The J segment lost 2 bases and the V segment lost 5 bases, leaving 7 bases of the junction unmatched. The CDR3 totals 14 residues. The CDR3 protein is CSAEISGGPYEQYF. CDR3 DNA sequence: TGCAGTGCTGAGATTAGCGGGGGACCCTACGAGCAGTACTTC.

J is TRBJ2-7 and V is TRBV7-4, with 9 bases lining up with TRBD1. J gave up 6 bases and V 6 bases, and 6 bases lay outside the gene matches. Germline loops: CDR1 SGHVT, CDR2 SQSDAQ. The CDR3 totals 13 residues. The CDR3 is CASSFGTGREQYF. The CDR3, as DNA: TGTGCCAGCAGTTTTGGGACAGGGCGCGAGCAGTACTTC.

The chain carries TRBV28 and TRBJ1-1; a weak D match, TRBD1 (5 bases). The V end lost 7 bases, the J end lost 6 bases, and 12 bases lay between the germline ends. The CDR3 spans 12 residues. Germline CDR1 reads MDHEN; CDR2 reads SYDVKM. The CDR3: CASKGEVAEAFF. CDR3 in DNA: TGTGCCAGCAAAGGGGAGGTTGCTGAAGCTTTCTTT.